This TCR beta chain was found in a study of blood T cell repertoires in COVID-19. Overall study context: The cDNA or gDNA used as material had been derived from T cells, B-cell-depleted T cells, or PBMCs.

The data were produced by immunoSEQ multiplex PCR, yet TCRdb's version contains in-frame clones alone and is incomplete. The sample lists around 73,000 clones; about four fifths were seen once. V trimming: 3 bases; J trimming: 4 bases; junction bases outside the gene matches: 8. The CDR3 has 19 residues. CDR1 and CDR2 (germline): LNHDA, SQIVND (reference sequence). The sequenced sample consisted of peripheral blood. The clonotype comes from an older woman with acute or convalescent COVID-19. This chain uses TRBV19 with TRBJ2-6, with 14 bases that match TRBD2. The CDR3 bases are TGTGCCAGTAGTATTATGCGACTAGCGGGAGGGGTGGGGGCCAACGTCCTGACTTTC. This sequence encodes CASSIMRLAGGVGANVLTF.